The clone carrying this TCR beta chain was counted ten times or more. Its antigen is still unknown. The germline gene is not matched at one end of the junction; a read error may be the cause. To make TCR beta libraries, researchers used iRepertoire HTBI primers and Arm-PCR of CDR3 regions. TCRdb ran MiXCR on the multiplex PCR reads and lists one entry per CDR3 protein. The profile shows approximately 440,000 distinct CDR3 sequences, 16% of them singletons. The data were taken from a study of regulatory T cells in long-lasting Graves disease. Study-level results: Thyroid tissue went unstudied; only peripheral blood was examined.

The sample's time point: newly diagnosed GD, antithyroid drugs for less than 3 months. RNA isolated from PBMCs was used to make the TCR library. Germline CDR1 and CDR2: KGHSH and LQKENI. The CDR3 consists of 14 residues. These data were also filed under a second study, of T cells in Graves' hyperthyroidism and ophthalmopathy. That source reports: When ophthalmopathy did not progress within 18 months, Graves' hyperthyroidism was considered stable. The HTBI primer set served for first-round RT-PCR of the TCR CDR3.

The rearrangement links TRBV18 to TRBJ2-7; 14 bases line up with TRBD2. The TCR sequence derives from a man in his forties with Graves disease. Sequencing was performed on peripheral blood mononuclear cells (PBMCs), taken at new diagnosis, from a patient treated with antithyroid drugs. The CDR3 region has the DNA TGTGCCAGCTCACCTGGGACTAGCGGGGGCCCGTATTCGTTC. Residues: CASSPGTSGGPYSF.